The clone carrying this T cell receptor (beta chain) was counted ten times or more. Its target is not known. This sample was taken from a study of regulatory T cells in long-lasting Graves disease. Arm-PCR of CDR3 regions and iRepertoire HTBI primers were used to build TCR beta libraries. TCRdb reanalysed the multiplex PCR reads using MiXCR and keeps one entry per CDR3 protein. The sample has about 460,000 distinct CDR3 sequences; roughly 23% are singletons. Time point of the sample: persistent/refractory GD, antithyroid drugs over 5 years with positive TRAb. Making the TCR library involved RNA that had been extracted from PBMCs. Graves' disease was diagnosed by American Thyroid Association guidelines. Findings and caveats of the study: More public clonotypes were shared by persistent patients (around 2,800) than by new patients (under 1,000).

The specimen comprised peripheral blood mononuclear cells (PBMCs), sampled when the disease was refractory, from a patient treated with antithyroid drugs. This TCR derives from a female donor with Graves disease.

The CDR3 coding sequence is TGTGCCAGCAGCTCGGACCGGCGCAATCAGCCCCAGCATTTT. Its translation is CASSSDRRNQPQHF. The J gene is TRBJ1-5, the V gene TRBV6-1; D unclear. The CDR3 extends over 14 amino acids. In germline, CDR1 is MNHNS, CDR2 SASEGT. V lost 6 bases and J 2 bases, leaving 11 bases between the germline ends.